The present T cell receptor (beta chain) was sequenced within a study of blood T cell repertoires in COVID-19 (TCRdb year 2020). As for the study more broadly: The collaborator samples originated in the United States, Italy and Spain and spanned the acute and convalescent phases of COVID-19. The material from the prospective study consisted of cDNA or gDNA derived from T cells, B-cell-depleted T cells, or PBMCs. Subjects who had been exposed to COVID-19, were actively infected with it, or had recovered from it provided the deeply sampled blood TCRbeta repertoires that made up the dataset. The repertoires were made available in a free public database intended to serve as a resource for research on the immune response to SARS-CoV-2. Samples came from the ongoing ImmuneRACE study (first 160 participants) plus 1,254 subjects from 6 global collaborators. Sample metadata almost always included a de-identified subject ID, COVID-19 status, age in years and sex. HLA class I and class II types, where available, came from metadata supplied by the sample provider rather than from assay-based typing.

This clone appeared a few times. It lacks a known antigen. Nothing much larger sits one base from this clone, and base qualities are not available. Study-wide conclusions, independent of this receptor: Clinical and demographic metadata were provided uncurated, with the amount varying by source and participant.

Participants in the prospective study were enrolled through a virtual design, were aged roughly 18 to 100 years, and lived in roughly 26 United States geographic areas. To assign participants to cohorts, the prospective study relied on clinical history that participants themselves reported in a screening survey and a study questionnaire. In the prospective study, whole blood, serum and a nasopharyngeal or oropharyngeal swab were collected from each participant by mobile phlebotomists. Participants in the prospective study had the option to provide additional blood draws and questionnaires over a roughly two-month period. Before DNA extraction, blood samples from the prospective study were shipped at room temperature or frozen. The immunoSEQ Assay, a bias-controlled multiplex PCR, was used to amplify TCRbeta CDR3 regions from genomic DNA. Processing in the source paper ran as follows. The number of nucleated cells in each sample was estimated from the amplification of reference gene primers within the assay. To quantify the absolute abundance of each unique TCRbeta CDR3 rearrangement, sequence reads were collapsed and filtered. For each sample, productive Simpson clonality was calculated by taking the square root of Simpson's diversity index across productive rearrangements. TCRdb obtained this table from immuneACCESS and retained in-frame rearrangements with V and J assigned. These tables miss some clones; where compared with another copy, unresolved V genes account for less than half of the shortfall, and the remainder is unexplained. The V and J calls and clone size were taken over from that table, and D and trimming were inferred from the DNA. Counted in this sample were some 140,000 clones; around four fifths of them appeared once. Roughly 2.3% of the sample lies in the top ten.

The specimen was PBMCs or T cells enriched from blood (not recorded which). This TCR came from a man aged 35 to 55 with acute COVID-19.

CDR3 sequence: CASSFGRVATGELFF. DNA sequence: TGTGCCAGCAGCTTCGGGAGGGTTGCGACCGGGGAGCTGTTTTTT. The sequence links TRBV5-8 to TRBJ2-2; 8 bases in the middle match TRBD2. After removal of 2 bases from V and 5 bases from J, the junction retains 5 bases not matched to a gene. CDR1 and CDR2 are drawn from the germline V gene: SGHTS, YDEGEE. Its CDR3 holds 15 amino acids, cysteine through phenylalanine. Only the CDR3 part of the read is kept: 45 bases, read in frame from the first base.